Listed below are T cell receptor beta chains from one sample, sequenced in a study of T-cell memory formation after mild COVID-19. In TCRdb, the 5' RACE reads were re-called with MiXCR into one record per CDR3 protein. The data show 300,000 to 400,000 distinct CDR3 sequences, 25% to 30% seen once. Sequenced: PBMCs or a T cell subset sorted from them (not recorded which). The receptors here all came from an adult woman who had mild COVID-19 (a few samples of this study predate the infection). Cell type and time point are not known. Each CDR3 is given with its conserved first and last residue. The D gene is left open where the match is weak. Rows give clone size only sometimes, using once, few, many, or a class for an expanded clone.

v_gene	j_gene	abundance	d_gene	CDR3nt	CDR3aa
TRBV5-5	TRBJ2-7	few	TRBD1	TGTGCCAGCAGCCAGAGGACAGGGCCCTACGAGCAGTACTTC	CASSQRTGPYEQYF
TRBV29-1	TRBJ1-1	few	.	TGCAGCGTTCTGAACACTGAAGCTTTCTTT	CSVLNTEAFF
TRBV30	TRBJ2-7	.	TRBD2	TGTGCCTGGAGAGTAGCGGGAGTCTACGAGCAGTACTTC	CAWRVAGVYEQYF
TRBV9	TRBJ2-3	.	TRBD2	TGTGCCAGCAGCGCCAGCGGGAGGAGCACAGATACGCAGTATTTT	CASSASGRSTDTQYF
TRBV20-1	TRBJ2-7	.	.	TGCAGTGCCAGGGTTGTAGCGGAGGGGTACGAGCAGTACTTC	CSARVVAEGYEQYF
TRBV5-4	TRBJ2-1	.	.	TGTGCCAGCAGCTCCCGGGCCGGAGGTAGGAATGAGCAGTTCTTC	CASSSRAGGRNEQFF
TRBV5-1	TRBJ2-3	few	.	TGCGCCAGCAGCTTGGAACCCAACAGGGCCGGAGATACGCAGTATTTT	CASSLEPNRAGDTQYF
TRBV20-1	TRBJ2-2	.	.	TGCAGTGCTAGAGACCCTACAGGGCCCGGGGAGCTGTTTTTT	CSARDPTGPGELFF
TRBV7-2	TRBJ1-5	.	TRBD1	TGTGCCAGCAGCCTTCATATGGGACAGAGGCGAACCCATCAGCCCCAGCATTTT	CASSLHMGQRRTHQPQHF
TRBV29-1	TRBJ2-3	.	TRBD2	TGCAGCGTTGCCCGCGGGGGGCCTACCTCATCTAGCACAGATACGCAGTATTTT	CSVARGGPTSSSTDTQYF
TRBV11-2	TRBJ2-1	few	TRBD2	TGTGCCAGCACTTGGGGACTAGCCGAGTACAATGAGCAGTTCTTC	CASTWGLAEYNEQFF
TRBV6-2/TRBV6-3	TRBJ2-3	.	.	TGTGCCAGCAGTTACTCGGACCCCCGCACAGATACGCAGTATTTT	CASSYSDPRTDTQYF
TRBV6-2/TRBV6-3	TRBJ1-1	few	.	TGTGCCAGCAGTCGACAAAGCCTGAACACTGAAGCTTTCTTT	CASSRQSLNTEAFF
TRBV12-3/TRBV12-4	TRBJ2-5	few	TRBD2	TGTGCCAGCGCGGGTAGCGGGGGGTTGGAGACCCAGTACTTC	CASAGSGGLETQYF
TRBV7-9	TRBJ2-5	.	.	TGTGCCAGCAGCTTAGCGAGGGGGGCGAAGAAAGAGACCCAGTACTTC	CASSLARGAKKETQYF
TRBV11-2	TRBJ2-3	few	TRBD2	TGTGCCAGCAGCTCCTCCGGACTAGGCGGGGGCACAGATACGCAGTATTTT	CASSSSGLGGGTDTQYF
TRBV11-2	TRBJ2-7	.	.	TGTGCCAGCAGCTTCCCTCACACCCTAAGCTCCTACGAGCAGTACTTC	CASSFPHTLSSYEQYF
TRBV6-5	TRBJ2-7	few	.	TGTGCCAGCAAACCGGTTGGCGGGGTTTACGAGCAGTACTTC	CASKPVGGVYEQYF
TRBV29-1	TRBJ2-1	.	.	TGCAGCGTTGAAGAATTGGCGAGCTACAATGAGCAGTTCTTC	CSVEELASYNEQFF
TRBV2	TRBJ2-1	.	TRBD2	TGTGCCAGCAGTGAACAGGGGACTAGCGGGAGCTATGAGCAGTTCTTC	CASSEQGTSGSYEQFF
TRBV12-3/TRBV12-4	TRBJ2-3	.	.	TGTGCCAGCAGTTTACTCATCCCAGATACGCAGTATTTT	CASSLLIPDTQYF
TRBV7-6	TRBJ1-3	.	TRBD1	TGTGCCAGCAGCTTAGCATCCGGACAGGGGAACACCATATATTTT	CASSLASGQGNTIYF
TRBV24-1	TRBJ1-5	few	TRBD1	TGTGCCACCAGTGATAACACAGGGGGCTATCAGCCCCAGCATTTT	CATSDNTGGYQPQHF
TRBV5-5	TRBJ1-3	few	.	TGTGCCAGCAGCTTCGGGACGGACCGGGGGACCATATATTTT	CASSFGTDRGTIYF
TRBV20-1	TRBJ1-1	few	.	TGCAGTGGATCCATAAGGGAGGTCCACACTGAAGCTTTCTTT	CSGSIREVHTEAFF
TRBV5-4	TRBJ1-4	.	TRBD1	TGTGCCAGCAGCCGCTCACAGGGGACCACTAATGAAAAACTGTTTTTT	CASSRSQGTTNEKLFF
TRBV7-3	TRBJ2-1	.	.	TGTGCCAGCAGCTTCAACGGCTATGAGCAGTTCTTC	CASSFNGYEQFF
TRBV12-3/TRBV12-4	TRBJ1-3	.	.	TGTGCCAGCAGCGCCGGGGGGGGCCGGAACACCATATATTTT	CASSAGGGRNTIYF
TRBV5-1	TRBJ2-1	.	.	TGCGCCAGCAGCTCTCCGGGACTCAGAACCTACAATGAGCAGTTCTTC	CASSSPGLRTYNEQFF
TRBV7-9	TRBJ2-3	.	TRBD2	TGTGCCAGCAGCTTAGTCGTTAGCGGGGGTGATACGCAGTATTTT	CASSLVVSGGDTQYF
TRBV7-9	TRBJ2-1	.	.	TGTGCCAGCAGCTTCGGCGGTGGTGAGCAGTTCTTC	CASSFGGGEQFF
TRBV4-2	TRBJ2-7	.	.	TGTGCCAGCAGCCAAGATGGGCAGGCCTACGAGCAGTACTTC	CASSQDGQAYEQYF
TRBV5-1	TRBJ2-5	few	TRBD2	TGCGCCAGCAGCTTGGCCTCTTTTAGCGGGCAAGAGACCCAGTACTTC	CASSLASFSGQETQYF
TRBV5-1	TRBJ1-1	.	.	TGCGCCAGCAGCTTGATTCGGGGGAAGGAAGCTTTCTTT	CASSLIRGKEAFF
TRBV30	TRBJ2-7	.	.	TGTGCCGTGTCAAAGGGGGGATTCTACGAGCAGTACTTC	CAVSKGGFYEQYF